One sample yielded the 7 T cell receptor beta chains listed below, sequenced in a study of shared clonotypes between healthy human individuals. Repertoires were generated with immunoSEQ multiplex PCR, while TCRdb's copy carries only in-frame clones and drops some. The data show fewer than 1.8 million clones, approximately 98.5% seen once. Source material: naive CD4+ T cells sorted from blood. Subset in this sample: CD45RA+ positively selected. These receptors came from a man younger than 45 in good health.

The chain links TRBV18 to TRBJ2-1; D is perhaps TRBD1 (6 bases). Germline V lookup: CDR1 KGHSH, CDR2 LQKENI. V shed 3 bases and J shed 3 bases, with 9 bases lying between them. The CDR3 totals 14 residues. The CDR3 DNA reads TGTGCCAGCTCACCGGGACACCGCTACAATGAGCAGTTCTTC. Translating it yields CASSPGHRYNEQFF.

The chain carries TRBV15 and TRBJ2-3; D remains unclear. CDR1 is LNHNV, CDR2 YYDKDF, per germline (reference sequence). This CDR3 region has 13 residues. V gave up 0 bases and J gave up 6 bases, with 7 bases separating them. For the CDR3, the DNA is TGTGCCACCAGCAGAGAAGCTGGGGATACGCAGTATTTT. Amino acids: CATSREAGDTQYF.

V gene TRBV14 combines with J gene TRBJ2-1; a possible D gene is TRBD2 (6 bases). CDR1 SGHDN and CDR2 FVKESK come from the germline V gene. This CDR3 region has 15 residues. V was shortened by 0 bases and J by 5 bases, with 11 bases between the two germline ends. This CDR3 reads CASSQDRGRNNEQFF. The CDR3 region has the DNA TGTGCCAGCAGCCAAGATAGAGGGAGGAACAATGAGCAGTTCTTC.

The V gene is TRBV28, the J gene TRBJ1-2; 7 bases are shared with TRBD1. The CDR3 has 14 residues. The V gene's germline CDR1 is MDHEN and CDR2 SYDVKM. V was clipped by 2 bases and J by 4 bases; unmatched bases: 4. DNA for the CDR3: TGTGCCAGCAGTTTACGACAGGGACTCTATGGCTACACCTTC. The encoded protein is CASSLRQGLYGYTF.

This chain connects TRBV7-2 to TRBJ2-5; 11 bases map to TRBD1. The J segment lost 5 bases and the V segment lost 3 bases, leaving 5 bases of the junction unmatched. This CDR3 region has 15 residues. Germline CDR1 SGHTA, CDR2 FQGNSA. The CDR3 sequence: CASSFGTGGVETQYF. As DNA, the CDR3 is TGTGCCAGCAGCTTCGGGACAGGGGGTGTTGAGACCCAGTACTTC. Supplemented by reference TRBV7-2 and TRBJ2-5, the full variable domain reads GAGVSQSPSNKVTEKGKDVELRCDPISGHTALYWYRQSLGQGLEFLIYFQGNSAPDKSGLPSDRFSAERTGGSVSTLTIQRTQQEDSAVYLCASSFGTGGVETQYFGPGTRLLVL.

This clone was observed a single time. Other DNA sequences from this sample encode an identical CDR3 as well. The chain employs TRBV18 and TRBJ1-2; 9 nucleotides agree with TRBD1. Trimming at V came to 3 bases and at J to 3 bases, leaving 2 bases not matched to a gene. Germline CDR1 and CDR2: KGHSH and LQKENI. CDR3 length: 14 amino acids. The CDR3 loop reads CASSPTGGDYGYTF. The CDR3 DNA reads as TGTGCCAGCTCACCCACAGGGGGCGACTATGGCTACACCTTC.

V is TRBV5-4 and J is TRBJ2-5; 10 positions agree with TRBD2. Per the germline V gene, CDR1 is SGHNT and CDR2 is YYREEE (reference sequence). This CDR3 is 13 amino acids long. The V segment lost 8 bases and the J segment 3 bases; nucleotides outside the gene matches: 4. The CDR3: CASTLAGEETQYF. The CDR3 DNA follows: TGTGCCAGTACCCTAGCGGGAGAAGAGACCCAGTACTTC.